This T cell receptor (beta chain) was retrieved from a study of beta chain features in type 1 diabetes listed by TCRdb under 2018. As for the study more broadly: No differences in mean age, gender distribution, total cell number or subset yield were found between patients and healthy donors. A total of 100 million to 110 million sorted cells were examined across all samples, and a strong correlation was observed between cell number per subset and RNA yield. In the study, recently diagnosed type 1 diabetes patients and matched healthy donors were compared on the TCRB repertoires of their sorted circulating CD4+ T cell subsets. Whereas all 30 or so donors provided naive and central memory subsets, regulatory and stem cell-like memory subsets were isolated from just 8 patients and roughly 8 healthy donors.

Each donor gave one peripheral blood draw, averaging around 120 mL, which was collected into heparinised tubes. Naive, central memory, regulatory and stem cell-like memory CD4+ T cells were sorted on a BD FACSAria II using a panel including CD45RO, CCR7, CD25, CD127, CD95 and CD27. A purity above 95% was achieved for all sorted populations. Right away, PBMCs were isolated by Lymphoprep density gradient centrifugation and were stained directly, with no culture step. So that batch effects would be minimized, each experiment stained and sorted samples in pairs, pairing one healthy donor with one patient. In this sample, this clone turned up many times. The clone's antigen remains unknown. No much larger clonotype is one base removed from it; base qualities were not supplied. CDR1 and CDR2, per the germline V gene (reference sequence), are MNHEY and SMNVEV. The V end loses 8 bases and the J end loses 1 base, and a stretch of 11 bases separates them. The CDR3, cysteine through phenylalanine, is 14 amino acids long. Just the 42-base CDR3 DNA is kept, in frame starting at base 1.

General study outcomes and caveats: Because cDNA was sequenced instead of genomic DNA, highly expressing activated cells could be over-represented, though the groups showed no difference in activation or CD3 levels. Because the HLA sub-analyses included only small numbers of individuals, any influence of HLA type on TCRB rearrangement was left unresolved. Fewer insertions and more nucleotide deletions at VDJ recombination sites were observed in patients with type 1 diabetes, implying thymic rearrangement abnormalities. Naive, central memory and regulatory TCRB repertoires appeared to be more alike among patients than among healthy donors. In all four CD4+ subsets, TCRB CDR3 length was moderately but significantly shorter in type 1 diabetes patients. PCR might favor shorter templates, but patient and control samples were amplified and corrected together, so any skew would affect both groups equally.

The entire amount of isolated RNA was reverse transcribed using the High Capacity cDNA Reverse Transcription Kit, so the sequenced TCRB transcripts were expressed ones. Deep immunoSEQ sequencing was applied to naive, central memory and regulatory T cell samples, giving an average of roughly 3.5 million total reads per sample. After sorted cells were lysed in RLT buffer, RNA was extracted with DNase-treated RNeasy Micro or Mini kits, with the choice depending on cell number. Each cell subset was processed on its own to prevent cross-contamination, while patient and healthy donor samples were processed together. The immunoSEQ multiplex PCR was used to amplify TCRB sequences from cDNA, generating 87-bp fragments that spanned the CDR3 region. The amplicons were sequenced using the Illumina HiSeq platform. The study's own analysis went as follows. Synthetic template baselines were used to correct PCR bias computationally, reads within Hamming distance 2 were collapsed together, and singletons that could not be merged were discarded. Reads were aligned to IMGT to assign V, D and J genes, CDR3 length, and insertions or deletions at six rearrangement sites. Clonotype counts were normalized to sorted cell number within each subset before computing true diversity and Gini coefficients with the tcR R package. The overlap coefficient, calculated on TCRB nucleotide sequences, was used to quantify repertoire sharing. TCRdb took over this immuneACCESS table, retaining in-frame rearrangements with V and J assigned. Such tables are incomplete; in checked studies, under half of the missing clones stem from an unresolved V gene, and the remainder is unexplained. From that table come the V and J calls and clone size; the DNA was used to work out D and trimming. In this sample the table shows about 390,000 clones, around 10% of which occur a single time. Approximately 0.55% of the sample is taken by the ten largest.

The chain is made from TRBV27 and TRBJ2-2; the D gene is possibly TRBD1 or TRBD2, with 5 bases matching each. Sequenced sample: central memory CD4+ T cells from blood. The TCR comes from a young man with type 1 diabetes. This receptor has the CDR3 CASRDQGNTGELFF. The sequenced DNA is TGTGCCAGCCGGGACCAAGGGAACACCGGGGAGCTGTTTTTT.